This T cell receptor beta chain was recovered during a study of cytomegalovirus exposure and HLA in healthy donors. Findings and limits, study-wide: The study reported that TCR beta sequences accurately predicted HLA-A and HLA-B alleles in most subjects. Cytomegalovirus-associated TCR beta chains were listed, numbering 150 to 200.

Comments on this clone: Its antigen is unidentified.

V gave up 3 bases and J gave up 3 bases, with 15 bases separating them. The V gene's germline CDR1 is KGHSH and CDR2 LQKENI. This CDR3 is 15 amino acids long. The PCR was carried out with 60 Vbeta primers and 13 Jbeta primers. Method: immunoSEQ multiplex PCR; TCRdb's copy keeps in-frame clones and lacks some. The sample comprises around 200,000 clones, 70% to 75% of which are singletons, and 2.5% to 3.5% rests with the top ten. V and J are TRBV18 and TRBJ2-7; D may be TRBD1 (6 bases). Sequences were obtained from PBMCs. The TCR was taken from a male donor in good health and CMV-seronegative. This CDR3 is CASSPSVGADYEQYF. DNA for the CDR3: TGTGCCAGCTCACCGTCGGTGGGGGCAGACTACGAGCAGTACTTC.